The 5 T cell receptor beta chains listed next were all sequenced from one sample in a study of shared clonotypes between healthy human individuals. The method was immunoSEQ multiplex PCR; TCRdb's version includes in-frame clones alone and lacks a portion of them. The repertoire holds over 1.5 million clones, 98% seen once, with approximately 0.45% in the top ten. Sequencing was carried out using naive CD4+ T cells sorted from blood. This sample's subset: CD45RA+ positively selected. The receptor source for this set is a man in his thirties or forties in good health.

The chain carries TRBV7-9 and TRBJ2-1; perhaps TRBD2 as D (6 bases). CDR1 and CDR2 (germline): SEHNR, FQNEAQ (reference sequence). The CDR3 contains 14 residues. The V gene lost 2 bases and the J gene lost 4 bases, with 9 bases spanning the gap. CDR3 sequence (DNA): TGTGCCAGCAGCTTAATCGGGGGATACAATGAGCAGTTCTTC. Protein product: CASSLIGGYNEQFF.

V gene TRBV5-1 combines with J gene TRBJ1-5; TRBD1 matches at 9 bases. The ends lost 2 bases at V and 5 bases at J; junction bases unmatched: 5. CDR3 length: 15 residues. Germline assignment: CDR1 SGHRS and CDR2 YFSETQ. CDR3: CASSFTGGGDQPQHF. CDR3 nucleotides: TGCGCCAGCAGCTTCACAGGGGGCGGTGATCAGCCCCAGCATTTT.

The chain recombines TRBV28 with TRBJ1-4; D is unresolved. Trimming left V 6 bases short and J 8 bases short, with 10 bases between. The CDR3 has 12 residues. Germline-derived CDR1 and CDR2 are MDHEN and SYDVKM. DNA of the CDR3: TGTGCCAGCAGCGAGAGGTGGGAAAAACTGTTTTTT. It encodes CASSERWEKLFF.

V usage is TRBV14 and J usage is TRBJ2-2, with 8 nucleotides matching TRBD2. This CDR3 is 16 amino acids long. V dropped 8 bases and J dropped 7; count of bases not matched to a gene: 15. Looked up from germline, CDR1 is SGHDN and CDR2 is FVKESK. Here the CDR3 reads CASSGLAVLRGGELFF. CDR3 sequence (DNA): TGTGCCAGCTCCGGACTAGCCGTCTTGCGTGGCGGGGAGCTGTTTTTT.

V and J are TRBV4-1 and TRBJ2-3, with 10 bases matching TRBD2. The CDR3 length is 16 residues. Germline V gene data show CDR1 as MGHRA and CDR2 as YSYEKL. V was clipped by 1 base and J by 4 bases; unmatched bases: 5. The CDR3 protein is CASSQVSGRAADTQYF. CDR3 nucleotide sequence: TGCGCCAGCAGCCAAGTCAGCGGGAGGGCGGCAGATACGCAGTATTTT.